This TCR beta chain is drawn from a study of CD8 T cells in Susac syndrome (dated by TCRdb to between 2017 and 2020). As for the study more broadly: Repertoire sequencing was used to test whether CD8+ T cell activation and differentiation in Susac syndrome was antigen driven. Study-wide findings and limitations: The number of individuals in the TCR sequencing and HLA analysis was acknowledged as relatively small.

RNA was extracted using the RNeasy kit, and roughly 0.5 to 1 ug of the RNA was reverse transcribed with random hexamers. The immunoSEQ multiplex PCR assay, which covers 54 Vbeta and 13 Jbeta segments, was used to amplify TCR beta CDR3 regions. To correct PCR amplification bias, a synthetic template baseline was used for both primer optimization and computational correction. The paper's processing steps were these. Reads were annotated to V, D and J genes according to IMGT and were analyzed with immunoSEQ Analyzer, with only productive sequences retained. To calculate clonality, Shannon entropy was normalized by log2 of the number of productive unique sequences and then subtracted from one. Public and private clones were assessed among the 100 most prevalent clones of each patient and control. A clone was defined as Susac-specific if it was absent from the healthy and MS cohorts, from roughly 1,000 published viral clones and from other ImmuneACCESS disease sequences. In TCRdb, the public reads were trimmed at Q25 with fastp and aligned with MiXCR, with productive beta chains retained. Rows merge per CDR3 protein into single entries with the most common DNA and genes. For this entry, the V and J calls and clone size follow TCRdb and not the study's own pipeline. In all, the sample holds over 300,000 distinct CDR3 sequences, and 90% to 95% of those were seen once. Less than 0.08% of the sample comes from the top ten.

The CDR3 contains 12 residues, cysteine and phenylalanine counted. Only the CDR3 part of the read is kept: 36 bases, read in frame from the first base. V drops 3 bases and J drops 5 bases, leaving 7 bases in between. According to the germline V gene (reference sequence), CDR1 reads LGHDT and CDR2 reads YNNKEL. High-throughput TCR beta sequencing profiled peripheral blood CD8+ and CD4+ T cells from healthy donors, Susac syndrome patients and multiple sclerosis patients. The multiple sclerosis controls were treatment-naive patients whose relapsing-remitting disease, either stable or active, fulfilled the revised McDonald criteria. CD8+ TEMRA cells were enriched by FACS, while bulk CD8+ and CD4+ T cells were purified by magnetic negative isolation. Blood was drawn into EDTA tubes, processed within 24 hours, and PBMCs were isolated by density gradient centrifugation. PBMCs destined for TCR sequencing were cryopreserved in liquid nitrogen and later thawed in a 37 °C water bath. A purity of at least 90% was achieved for sorted or isolated CD4+, CD8+ and CD8+ TEMRA cells.

In the case of this clonotype: It has no known antigen specificity. No base qualities exist here, and no much larger clone lies one base off it.

Input material: CD4+ T cells from PBMCs. This chain joins TRBV3-1 to TRBJ1-1, and perhaps TRBD1 as D gene, on 5 matching bases. The TCR was taken from a human donor with multiple sclerosis. The encoded CDR3 is CASSQGLTEAFF. The sequenced DNA is TGTGCCAGCAGCCAGGGGCTGACTGAAGCTTTCTTT.